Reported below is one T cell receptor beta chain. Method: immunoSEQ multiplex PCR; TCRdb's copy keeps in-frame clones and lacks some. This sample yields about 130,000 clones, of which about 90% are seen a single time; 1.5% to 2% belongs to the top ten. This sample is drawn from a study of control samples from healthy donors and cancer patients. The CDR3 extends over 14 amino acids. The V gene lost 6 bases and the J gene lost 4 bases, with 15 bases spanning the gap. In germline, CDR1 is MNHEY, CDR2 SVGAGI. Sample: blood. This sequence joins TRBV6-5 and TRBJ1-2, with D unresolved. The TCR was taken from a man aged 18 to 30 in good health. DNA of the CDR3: TGTGCCAGCAGGAATGGAGGGCGCGGCTATGGCTACACCTTC. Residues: CASRNGGRGYGYTF.